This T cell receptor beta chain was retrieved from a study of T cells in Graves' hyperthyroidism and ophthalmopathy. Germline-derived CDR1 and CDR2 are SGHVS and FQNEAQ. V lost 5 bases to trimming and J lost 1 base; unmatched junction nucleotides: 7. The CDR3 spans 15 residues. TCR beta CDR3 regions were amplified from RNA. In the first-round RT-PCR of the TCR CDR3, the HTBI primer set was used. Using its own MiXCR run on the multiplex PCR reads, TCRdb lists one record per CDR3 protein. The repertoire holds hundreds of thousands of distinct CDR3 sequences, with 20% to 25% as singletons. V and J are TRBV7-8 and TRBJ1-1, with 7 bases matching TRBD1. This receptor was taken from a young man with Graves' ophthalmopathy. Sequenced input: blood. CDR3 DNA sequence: TGTGCCAGCAGCCGAACAGGGGCTTCGAACACTGAAGCTTTCTTT. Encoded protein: CASSRTGASNTEAFF.